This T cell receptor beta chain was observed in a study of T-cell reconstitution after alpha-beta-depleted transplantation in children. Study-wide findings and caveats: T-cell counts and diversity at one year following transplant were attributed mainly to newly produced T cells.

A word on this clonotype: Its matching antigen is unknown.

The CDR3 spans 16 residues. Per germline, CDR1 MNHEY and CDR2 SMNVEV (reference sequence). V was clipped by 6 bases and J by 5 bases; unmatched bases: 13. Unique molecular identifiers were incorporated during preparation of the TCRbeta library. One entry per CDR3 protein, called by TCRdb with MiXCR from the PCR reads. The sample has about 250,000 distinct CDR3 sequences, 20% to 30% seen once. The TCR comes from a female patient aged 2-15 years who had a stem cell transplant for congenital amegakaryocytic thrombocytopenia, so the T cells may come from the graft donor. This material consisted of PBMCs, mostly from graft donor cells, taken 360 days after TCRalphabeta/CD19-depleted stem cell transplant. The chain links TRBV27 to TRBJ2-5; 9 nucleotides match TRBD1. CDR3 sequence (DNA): TGTGCCAGCAGCCCTTACAGGGGGCGGATGATGGAGACCCAGTACTTC. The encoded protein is CASSPYRGRMMETQYF.